The 14 T cell receptor beta chains presented below share a single source sample, sequenced in a study of immune evolution from preneoplasia to lung adenocarcinoma. The table came from immunoSEQ multiplex PCR; TCRdb's copy has only in-frame clones and leaves some out. The sample has about 2,000 clones, approximately 83% seen once; the top ten hold roughly a fifth. The sample comprised FFPE adjacent normal lung tissue. All receptors come from a person aged 60-80 years with lung adenocarcinoma.

The gene calls are TRBV18 and TRBJ2-7, with D uncertain. Trimming cost V 1 base and J 7 bases, with 11 bases left between them. Per the germline V gene, CDR1 is KGHSH and CDR2 is LQKENI. CDR3 length: 13 residues. The CDR3 loop is CASSPRGPGEQYF. CDR3 sequence (DNA): TGTGCCAGCTCACCACGAGGTCCTGGGGAGCAGTACTTC.

The genes are TRBV4-1 and TRBJ2-7; tentatively, D is TRBD1 or TRBD2 (5 bases each). Germline CDR1 MGHRA, CDR2 YSYEKL. The CDR3 totals 16 residues. The V end was cut by 0 bases, the J end by 0 bases, with 12 bases between. In DNA, the CDR3 is TGCGCCAGCAGCCAAGAATGGGCAGGGAGCTCCTACGAGCAGTACTTC. Translation gives CASSQEWAGSSYEQYF.

The chain recombines TRBV9 with TRBJ2-5; TRBD2 aligns across 9 bases. CDR3 size: 14 residues. J lost 5 bases, V lost 3 bases, and 5 bases had no gene match. The germline V gene encodes CDR1 SGDLS and CDR2 YYNGEE. The CDR3 spells CASSGNAGGETQYF. The CDR3 bases are TGTGCCAGCAGCGGGAACGCGGGAGGGGAGACCCAGTACTTC.

The chain joins TRBV6-1 to TRBJ1-6; unclear D gene. This CDR3 is 14 amino acids long. V was pared by 4 bases and J by 4 bases, with 8 bases between. Germline values: CDR1 MNHNS, CDR2 SASEGT. CDR3 amino acids: CASSAGPYNSPLHF. DNA for the CDR3: TGTGCCAGCAGTGCTGGGCCTTATAATTCACCCCTCCACTTT.

The genes are TRBV28 and TRBJ1-4, with D possibly being TRBD1 (5 bases). CDR3 length: 12 residues. In germline, CDR1 is MDHEN, CDR2 SYDVKM. V gave up 6 bases and J gave up 5 bases, with 7 bases separating them. Here the CDR3 reads CASRRGNEKLFF. The DNA of the CDR3 is TGTGCCAGCAGACGGGGGAATGAAAAACTGTTTTTT.

This clone was counted once. V and J are TRBV11-3 and TRBJ2-1; D possibly uses TRBD1 or TRBD2 (6 bases each). CDR3 length equals 14 residues. Per germline, CDR1 SGHNT and CDR2 YENEEA. Trimming took off 3 bases at V and 7 bases at J, with 13 bases between the two ends. The CDR3 region is CASSLGAGGNEQFF. The CDR3 nucleotides read TGTGCCAGCAGCTTGGGGGCCGGAGGGAATGAGCAGTTCTTC.

This clone was recorded once. The chain recombines TRBV2 with TRBJ1-5; D is unclear. Germline CDR1 is SNHLY and CDR2 is FYNNEI. The CDR3 loop spans 18 amino acids. V dropped 4 bases and J dropped 0 bases, with 19 bases sitting between them. This CDR3 reads CASSVRAYNSYSNQPQHF. CDR3 nucleotides: TGTGCCAGCAGTGTAAGGGCCTATAATAGTTATAGCAATCAGCCCCAGCATTTT.

Note on this clone: One end of the junction varies from germline; a read error may be responsible. The chain employs TRBV7-7 and TRBJ2-5; the match to TRBD1 covers 8 bases. The CDR3 consists of 16 residues. From germline, CDR1 is SSHAT and CDR2 FNYEAQ (reference sequence). The CDR3 nucleotides are TGTGCTAGCAGCTCCCCAGGGGCAGGGGGCAGTGAGACCCAGTACTTC. This sequence encodes CASSSPGAGGSETQYF.

The chain combines TRBV7-8 with TRBJ2-7, with 13 nucleotides matching TRBD2. The germline V gene encodes CDR1 SGHVS and CDR2 FQNEAQ. V lost 4 bases, J lost 1 base, and 7 bases stayed unmatched. There are 17 residues in the CDR3. The CDR3 region is CASSSGLAGAESYEQYF. In nucleotides, the CDR3 is TGTGCCAGCAGCTCAGGACTAGCGGGAGCGGAGTCCTACGAGCAGTACTTC.

The chain recombines TRBV11-2 with TRBJ2-7; 9 bases are a match to TRBD1. The germline V gene has CDR1 SGHAT and CDR2 FQNNGV. The V segment lost 0 bases and the J segment 3 bases; nucleotides outside the gene matches: 6. The CDR3 length is 16 residues. CDR3 sequence (DNA): TGTGCCAGCAGCTTAGATCCTATGACAGGGGGCTACGAGCAGTACTTC. Translating it yields CASSLDPMTGGYEQYF.

This chain uses TRBV9 with TRBJ2-3; tentatively, D is TRBD1 (8 bases). V lost 1 base to trimming and J lost 5 bases, with 17 bases between them. The CDR3 has 16 amino acids. Germline V gene sequence: CDR1 SGDLS, CDR2 YYNGEE. The DNA for the CDR3 is TGTGCCAGCAGCGTAACAGGGGGGGGATCGGGAGATACGCAGTATTTT. Translated: CASSVTGGGSGDTQYF. Complete variable domain (other parts from reference TRBV9 and TRBJ2-3): DSGVTQTPKHLITATGQRVTLRCSPRSGDLSVYWYQQSLDQGLQFLIQYYNGEERAKGNILERFSAQQFPDLHSELNLSSLELGDSALYFCASSVTGGGSGDTQYFGPGTRLTVL.

In DNA, the CDR3 is TGTGCCAGCACCGACGGGACTGAGCAGTTCTTC. This encodes CASTDGTEQFF. V is TRBV18 and J is TRBJ2-1; TRBD1 or TRBD2 may be the D gene (5 bases each). CDR3 length: 11 residues. The germline V gene encodes CDR1 KGHSH and CDR2 LQKENI. V shed 8 bases and J shed 9 bases, with 11 bases lying between them.

The rearrangement joins TRBV10-1 to TRBJ1-5; D gene ambiguous. The V end was cut by 3 bases, the J end by 6 bases, with 6 bases between. Germline assignment: CDR1 WNHNN and CDR2 SYGVQD (reference sequence). The CDR3 has 12 amino acids. The DNA of the CDR3 is TGCGCCAGCAGTGACGATTTTCAGCCCCAGCATTTT. Translation gives CASSDDFQPQHF.

This sequence joins TRBV7-2 and TRBJ2-7; TRBD2 aligns across 9 bases. Germline CDR1 and CDR2: SGHTA and FQGNSA. V lost 2 bases to trimming and J lost 7 bases; unmatched junction nucleotides: 6. This CDR3 is 14 amino acids long. The CDR3 sequence is CASSLLAGGAEQYF. In DNA form, the CDR3 reads TGTGCCAGCAGCTTACTCGCGGGGGGGGCGGAGCAGTACTTC.